This is a list of T cell receptor beta chains from one sample in a study of blood T cells in healthy people across ages. TCRdb re-derived calls from the 5' RACE reads in MiXCR, one entry per CDR3 protein. The data hold about 930,000 distinct CDR3 sequences, with almost 30% observed a single time. This sample also belongs to another study, concerning T cells of mothers and their children.

Sample: blood. The origin of the receptors is a woman aged 40 to 50 in good health. CDR3s include the opening cysteine and the closing phenylalanine or tryptophan. D genes are given only for firm matches. Some rows have no size entry. The others give once, few or many, or a class for an expanded clone.

D	J	size	V	CDR3	DNA
TRBD2	TRBJ2-5	many	TRBV5-4	CASSPSGLALQETQYF	TGTGCCAGCAGCCCTTCGGGACTAGCGCTCCAAGAGACCCAGTACTTC
TRBD1	TRBJ1-1	.	TRBV5-6	CASSLADRGSTEAFF	TGTGCCAGCAGCTTGGCGGACAGGGGGAGCACTGAAGCTTTCTTT
.	TRBJ1-4	few	TRBV7-9	CASSLTVGEKLFF	TGTGCCAGCAGCTTGACAGTAGGGGAAAAACTGTTTTTT
TRBD1	TRBJ1-5	few	TRBV28	CASSFKAGGQPQHF	TGTGCCAGCAGTTTCAAGGCAGGGGGACAGCCCCAGCATTTT
.	TRBJ1-1	few	TRBV4-1	CASSQSRSTEAFF	TGCGCCAGCAGCCAATCCAGGAGTACCGAAGCTTTCTTT
TRBD2	TRBJ2-3	.	TRBV12-3/TRBV12-4	CASSFSGGHTDTQYF	TGTGCCAGCAGTTTTAGCGGGGGCCACACAGATACGCAGTATTTT
TRBD2	TRBJ2-7	.	TRBV9	CASSVAARGGSYEQYF	TGTGCCAGCAGCGTAGCCGCGCGGGGGGGATCCTACGAGCAGTACTTC
.	TRBJ2-5	once	TRBV28	CTSSKSSGAQETQYF	TGTACCAGCTCTAAGTCATCGGGAGCCCAAGAGACCCAGTACTTC
TRBD2	TRBJ2-1	few	TRBV2	CASRALGGGYNEQFF	TGTGCCAGCAGGGCCCTTGGCGGGGGCTACAATGAGCAGTTCTTC
TRBD1	TRBJ2-3	few	TRBV20-1	CSASKSGTGADTQYF	TGCAGTGCTAGCAAATCAGGGACAGGGGCCGATACGCAGTATTTT
.	TRBJ1-6	.	TRBV14	CASSQGYGSPLHF	TGTGCCAGCAGCCAGGGTTATGGCTCACCCCTCCACTTT
.	TRBJ1-3	.	TRBV5-1	CASSLKLQGSGNTVYF	TGCGCCAGCAGCTTGAAACTACAGGGTTCTGGAAACACCGTATATTTT
TRBD2	TRBJ2-3	.	TRBV28	CASRLTSGGADTQYF	TGTGCCAGCAGACTGACTAGCGGGGGGGCAGATACGCAGTATTTT
TRBD1	TRBJ1-1	.	TRBV3-1	CASNSMTGGAFF	TGTGCCAGCAACTCTATGACAGGGGGAGCTTTCTTT
.	TRBJ2-5	.	TRBV2	CASSEGGELGTEYF	TGTGCCAGCAGTGAAGGTGGGGAGTTAGGTACGGAGTACTTC
.	TRBJ1-2	few	TRBV11-2	CASSLGAQTYGYTF	TGTGCCAGCAGCTTAGGGGCCCAGACCTATGGCTACACCTTC
.	TRBJ2-7	few	TRBV27	CASSLSPTGRDEQYF	TGTGCCAGCAGTTTATCCCCGACAGGTCGAGATGAGCAGTACTTC
TRBD1	TRBJ1-1	.	TRBV5-1	CASSTLDREGQAFF	TGCGCCAGCAGCACCCTCGACAGGGAAGGGCAAGCTTTCTTT
.	TRBJ1-6	.	TRBV5-1	CASSFQQLYNSPLHF	TGCGCCAGCAGCTTCCAACAGCTGTATAATTCACCCCTCCACTTT
TRBD2	TRBJ2-3	few	TRBV25-1	CASPSGLAGLADTQYF	TGTGCCAGCCCATCAGGCCTAGCGGGGCTCGCAGATACGCAGTATTTT
.	TRBJ1-2	few	TRBV5-1	CASSLAVGRDYGYTF	TGCGCCAGCAGCTTGGCCGTGGGCAGGGACTATGGCTACACCTTC
TRBD1	TRBJ2-4	.	TRBV12-3/TRBV12-4	CASSPLTGYPANEQYF	TGTGCCAGCAGTCCGTTGACAGGGTACCCGGCCAATGAGCAGTACTTC
.	TRBJ2-4	.	TRBV3-1	CASSQPEVLRRGFAKNIQYF	TGTGCCAGCAGCCAGCCAGAGGTACTTCGTAGGGGATTCGCCAAAAACATTCAGTACTTC
.	TRBJ2-5	many	TRBV5-1	CASSSPLEQETQYF	TGCGCCAGCAGCTCTCCCCTCGAGCAAGAGACCCAGTACTTC
TRBD1	TRBJ2-5	.	TRBV7-9	CASSFITGDQETQYF	TGTGCCAGCAGCTTCATCACAGGGGACCAAGAGACCCAGTACTTC
.	TRBJ1-4	.	TRBV12-3/TRBV12-4	CASKRLDEKLFF	TGTGCCAGCAAAAGGCTTGATGAAAAACTGTTTTTT
.	TRBJ2-7	few	TRBV20-1	CSARDRVLSSYEQYF	TGCAGTGCTAGAGATCGGGTCCTTAGCTCCTACGAGCAGTACTTC
TRBD1	TRBJ2-7	few	TRBV20-1	CSARDSAGGSYNEQYF	TGCAGTGCTAGAGATTCTGCAGGGGGATCCTACAATGAGCAGTACTTC
TRBD1	TRBJ1-6	.	TRBV5-1	CASTWTGWFFDSPLHF	TGCGCCAGTACGTGGACAGGTTGGTTCTTCGATTCACCCCTCCACTTT
.	TRBJ1-1	few	TRBV6-2/TRBV6-3	CASSYVTAEAFF	TGTGCCAGCAGTTACGTCACGGCTGAAGCTTTCTTT
TRBD1	TRBJ1-5	.	TRBV5-1	CANSLGGTGNQPQHF	TGCGCCAACAGCTTGGGCGGGACAGGCAATCAGCCCCAGCATTTT
.	TRBJ1-1	.	TRBV20-1	CSARPIGGGTEAFF	TGCAGTGCTAGACCCATAGGGGGGGGCACTGAAGCTTTCTTT
.	TRBJ2-7	.	TRBV29-1	CSVADRVGYEQYF	TGCAGCGTCGCGGACAGAGTAGGCTACGAGCAGTACTTC
.	TRBJ2-1	many	TRBV7-6	CASSLDDGYEQFF	TGTGCCAGCAGCTTAGATGACGGCTATGAGCAGTTCTTC
.	TRBJ1-1	.	TRBV27	CASRISGGTGAFF	TGTGCCAGCAGGATCTCGGGCGGTACTGGAGCTTTCTTT
.	TRBJ2-1	many	TRBV7-2	CASSLSPTGAEQFF	TGTGCCAGCAGCTTATCTCCTACGGGGGCTGAGCAGTTCTTC
.	TRBJ2-5	few	TRBV28	CASSSRGVKTQYF	TGTGCCAGCAGCTCTCGAGGGGTAAAGACCCAGTACTTC
.	TRBJ2-7	many	TRBV7-9	CASSLESEGAYEQYF	TGTGCCAGCAGCTTAGAATCGGAGGGTGCCTACGAGCAGTACTTC
.	TRBJ2-1	.	TRBV24-1	CATSDLSKTDEQFF	TGTGCCACCAGTGATTTGTCCAAAACGGATGAGCAGTTCTTC
.	TRBJ2-5	.	TRBV28	CASSPGGLAGETQYF	TGTGCCAGCAGCCCAGGGGGGCTAGCTGGGGAGACCCAGTACTTC
.	TRBJ1-6	many	TRBV29-1	CSVESPHETNSPLHF	TGCAGCGTTGAATCACCCCACGAGACGAATTCACCCCTCCACTTT
.	TRBJ1-5	.	TRBV15	CATSGSATLNQPQHF	TGTGCCACCAGCGGCTCTGCCACCCTCAATCAGCCCCAGCATTTT
.	TRBJ2-1	.	TRBV7-3	CAGSLTPGVPYNEQFF	TGTGCCGGCAGCTTAACTCCCGGGGTTCCTTACAATGAGCAGTTCTTC
.	TRBJ2-1	.	TRBV30	CAWILGLNEQFF	TGTGCCTGGATCCTGGGACTGAATGAGCAGTTCTTC
.	TRBJ2-5	many	TRBV6-2/TRBV6-3	CASSGVLRETQYF	TGTGCCAGCTCGGGCGTTCTAAGAGAAACCCAGTACTTC
TRBD1	TRBJ1-2	.	TRBV28	CASSRPRTGWGYTF	TGTGCCAGCAGTCGCCCTCGGACAGGATGGGGCTACACCTTC
.	TRBJ2-7	.	TRBV7-2	CASSTQIYEQYF	TGTGCCAGCAGCACACAGATCTACGAGCAGTACTTC
.	TRBJ1-1	few	TRBV25-1	CASTDRTPGNTEAFF	TGTGCCAGCACCGACCGGACCCCCGGGAACACTGAAGCTTTCTTT
.	TRBJ2-1	.	TRBV5-1	CASSLGTALGNEQFF	TGCGCCAGCAGCTTGGGGACAGCGTTGGGGAATGAGCAGTTCTTC
.	TRBJ2-3	.	TRBV11-2	CASSLEDIHSTDTQYF	TGTGCCAGCAGCTTAGAGGACATTCACAGCACAGATACGCAGTATTTT
TRBD1	TRBJ1-4	.	TRBV20-1	CSAPNRGTEKLFF	TGCAGTGCTCCTAACAGGGGGACTGAAAAGCTGTTTTTT
TRBD2	TRBJ2-7	.	TRBV7-2	CASRLASGGLFYGQYF	TGCGCCAGCAGGTTGGCTAGCGGGGGGCTCTTCTACGGGCAGTACTTC
TRBD1	TRBJ1-1	.	TRBV30	CAFGTGGLNTEAFF	TGTGCCTTTGGGACAGGGGGCTTGAACACTGAAGCTTTCTTT
.	TRBJ2-3	many	TRBV12-3/TRBV12-4	CASSFRVSTDTQYF	TGTGCCAGCAGTTTTCGGGTTAGCACAGATACGCAGTATTTT
.	TRBJ2-1	.	TRBV29-1	CSVAGVPYNEQFF	TGCAGCGTTGCTGGCGTACCCTACAATGAGCAGTTCTTC
.	TRBJ1-1	.	TRBV20-1	CSASTKQGHTEAFF	TGCAGTGCTAGTACAAAACAGGGACACACTGAAGCTTTCTTT
.	TRBJ1-6	.	TRBV7-2	CASSPTKDRGSSYNSPLHF	TGTGCCAGCAGCCCGACCAAAGACCGGGGAAGCTCCTATAATTCACCCCTCCACTTT
.	TRBJ2-1	many	TRBV9	CASSPTGGAGYNEQFF	TGTGCCAGCAGTCCCACCGGTGGGGCGGGGTACAATGAGCAGTTCTTC